These 4 T cell receptor beta chains were all obtained from the same sample, sequenced in a study of blood T cell repertoires in COVID-19. Clones were sequenced by immunoSEQ multiplex PCR, and TCRdb holds only the in-frame ones, with some missing. In the table there are more than 100,000 clones, 84% of which are singletons. The sequencing sample was made of peripheral blood. All receptors come from a human donor in a cohort sampled during active or convalescent COVID-19.

The rearrangement joins TRBV3-1 (or the pseudogene TRBV3-2) to TRBJ2-1; 7 positions match TRBD2. Germline V gene sequence: CDR1 LGHDT, CDR2 YNNKEL (reference sequence). The CDR3 consists of 18 residues. The V segment lost 2 bases and the J segment 2 bases; nucleotides outside the gene matches: 12. For the CDR3, the DNA is TGTGCCAGCAGCCAAATAGTGTCTGGCCTAGCGGCCTACAATGAGCAGTTCTTC. Protein product: CASSQIVSGLAAYNEQFF.

The gene calls are TRBV4-2 and TRBJ2-4, with D perhaps matching TRBD1 (6 bases). CDR1 and CDR2 (germline): LGHNA, YNFKEQ. CDR3 length equals 17 residues. Trimming left V 4 bases short and J 6 bases short, with 22 bases between. This CDR3 reads CASSRTVRGPGGNIQYF. CDR3 nucleotides: TGTGCCAGCAGCCGGACAGTCAGGGGTCCCGGCGGAAACATTCAGTACTTC.

The chain links TRBV7-9 to TRBJ2-7; 7 positions match TRBD1. CDR3 length: 15 residues. J lost 2 bases, V lost 10 bases, and 14 bases had no gene match. CDR1 and CDR2 from the germline V gene are SEHNR and FQNEAQ (reference sequence). The CDR3 DNA sequence: TGTGCCACCACGGACAGAGGGGGCAGAGCCTACGAGCAGTACTTC. Its translation is CATTDRGGRAYEQYF.

The J gene is TRBJ2-7, the V gene TRBV5-1, with 7 bases matching TRBD2. The CDR3 length is 15 residues. Per the germline V gene, CDR1 is SGHRS and CDR2 is YFSETQ. Trimming removed 4 bases from V and 3 bases from J; junction bases left unmatched: 10. The CDR3 sequence is CASSDGTIAGYEQYF. Written as DNA, the CDR3 is TGCGCCAGCAGCGACGGGACTATAGCCGGCTACGAGCAGTACTTC.